This T cell receptor beta chain was captured by sequencing in a study of blood T cell repertoires in COVID-19. V gave up 2 bases and J gave up 2 bases, with 14 bases separating them. Germline loops: CDR1 SGHDT, CDR2 YYEEEE. CDR3 length equals 15 residues. Original analysis: Reference gene primer amplification in the assay estimated nucleated cell counts. Some clones are missing from TCRdb's copy, which holds only in-frame ones; the method was immunoSEQ multiplex PCR. The V and J calls and the clone size are those of that table, but D and trimming were determined from the DNA. The table records about 140,000 clones, over 70% of them present only once.

This TCR was sampled from a woman aged 60-75 years with acute or convalescent COVID-19. Sequencing was carried out using peripheral blood. This chain uses TRBV5-6 with TRBJ2-7; possible D gene TRBD1, 5 bases. CDR3 amino acids: CASSFIDSPTYEQYF. CDR3 DNA: TGTGCCAGCAGCTTCATAGACAGCCCTACCTACGAGCAGTACTTC.